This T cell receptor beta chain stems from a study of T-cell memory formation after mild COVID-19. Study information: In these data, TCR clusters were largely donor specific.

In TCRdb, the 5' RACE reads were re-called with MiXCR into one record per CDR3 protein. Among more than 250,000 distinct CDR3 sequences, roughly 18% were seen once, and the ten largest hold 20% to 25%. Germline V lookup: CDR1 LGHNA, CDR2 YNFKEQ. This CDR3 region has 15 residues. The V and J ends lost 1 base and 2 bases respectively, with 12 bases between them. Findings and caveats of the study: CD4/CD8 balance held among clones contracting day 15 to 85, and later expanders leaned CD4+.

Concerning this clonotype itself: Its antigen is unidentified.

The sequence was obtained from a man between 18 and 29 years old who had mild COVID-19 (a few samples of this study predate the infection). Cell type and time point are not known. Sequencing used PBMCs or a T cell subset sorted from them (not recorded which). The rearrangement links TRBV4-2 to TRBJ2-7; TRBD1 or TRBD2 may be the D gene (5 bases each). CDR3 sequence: CASSQARTGPYEQYF. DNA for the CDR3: TGTGCCAGCAGCCAAGCGCGGACGGGGCCCTACGAGCAGTACTTC.